The clone carrying this TCR beta chain was seen at least ten times. One junction end disagrees with the germline gene, perhaps due to a read error. The TCRbeta library incorporated unique molecular identifiers. MiXCR was run by TCRdb on the PCR reads, yielding one entry per CDR3 protein. The data show over 70,000 distinct CDR3 sequences, 9% to 15% seen once. The data derive from a study of T-cell reconstitution after alpha-beta-depleted transplantation in children. Germline CDR1 is SGDLS and CDR2 is YYNGEE. The CDR3 covers 16 residues. Sequences were derived from PBMCs from the stem cell graft donor, sampled from the stem cell graft. The TCR was taken from a human donor who donated a stem cell graft to a child with inherited bone marrow failure. This sequence joins TRBV9 and TRBJ2-3; 8 bases line up with TRBD2. CDR3 in DNA: TGTGCCAGCAGCGTAGATCGAGCGGGAGAGCCAGATACGCGGTATTTT. Translated, it gives CASSVDRAGEPDTRYF.